What follows describes a single T cell receptor (beta chain). This receptor's antigen is unknown. Nothing much larger sits one base from this clone, and base qualities are not available. This sample stems from a study of blood T cells in healthy people across ages (dated by TCRdb to between 2014 and 2017). Background for the entire study: Template switching captured roughly one uniquely barcoded TCR beta cDNA molecule per two T cells in model experiments. Using the same blood draw, the study looked at two additional independent replicas of 1 million unique cDNA reads for two donors, one aged 18 to 29 and the other aged 80 or older. To avoid experimental bias, donors of different ages were spread randomly across the sequencing lanes. The donors were split into four age groups: young (average approximately 16 years), middle-aged (roughly 40), aged (62) and long-lived (over 80). Age-related changes in TCR beta repertoire diversity were measured in the study by deep sequencing normalized with unique cDNA molecular identifiers. General study outcomes and caveats: Compared with the aged group, the long-lived group had more naive CD4+ T cells, fewer expanded clones and increased TCR diversity, a pattern suggesting age selection. The percentage of naive T cells measured by flow cytometry correlated strongly with observed TCR beta diversity. Observed TCR beta diversity per million T cells fell roughly linearly with age, and a significant reduction was already apparent by age about 38. Since profiling was done on bulk unsorted PBMCs, naive and antigen-experienced compartments could not be conclusively compared. Because the CMV infection status of the donors was unknown, age-related changes in expanded clonotypes may potentially have been confounded. Total diversity estimates from one million sequenced T cells were considered lower bounds and underestimates.

Systemically healthy Caucasian individuals from Russia, roughly 40 in total and aged about 6 to 100 years, were included as donors. Each donor gave 8 to 10 milliliters of peripheral blood, drawn into EDTA-treated Vacutainer tubes. Ficoll-Paque density-gradient centrifugation was used to isolate PBMCs, with at least 6.5 million per sample. Trizol reagent was used to extract total RNA from PBMCs, with at least 5 micrograms per sample. Naive CD45RAhigh/CD27high T cell percentages were measured by flow cytometry on a PBMC aliquot from every donor. The junction shows trimming of 2 bases on V and 0 bases on J, plus 11 bases between the germline ends. From a lookup of the germline V gene (reference sequence), CDR1 and CDR2 are MNHEY and SMNVEV. Including cysteine and phenylalanine, the CDR3 has 16 amino acids. The CDR3 DNA has 48 bases and is translated from base 1. The library was prepared using 5' RACE. Sequenced on an Illumina HiSeq 2500. A second PCR of about 6 to 11 cycles was performed with a sample-barcoded 5' primer and a J-beta primer mix. Each TCR beta cDNA molecule received a unique molecular identifier from a template-switch 5' adaptor carrying 12 random nucleotides. Each sample yielded at least 2.5 million CDR3-containing paired-end reads. First-strand cDNA was synthesized from all RNA with the Mint cDNA synthesis kit, primed by a TRBC-specific oligonucleotide. After uracil-DNA glycosylase treatment, a first 18-cycle PCR used universal primers M1SS and BC2_uni_R on all cDNA. For the original study's pipeline: Each sample was normalized by randomly selecting 1 million high-quality reads, each carrying a distinct molecular identifier. Reads sharing molecular identifiers were discarded rather than binned into consensus sequences. MiTCR, set to a Q25 quality threshold and the strictest error-elimination algorithm, was used for CDR3 identification, clonotype clustering and error correction. A nonparametric unseen species model with Euler transformation was used to estimate a lower bound on total TCR beta diversity. Starting from the raw public reads, TCRdb applied fastp trimming at Q25, assembled clones with MiXCR and retained in-frame beta chains. A single entry per CDR3 protein holds the most common genes and DNA from its merged rows. It is TCRdb's table, rather than the study itself, that gives the V and J calls and clone size. Counted in this sample were about 680,000 distinct CDR3 sequences; 49% of them appeared once. Under 35% of the sample lies in the top ten.

The TCR comes from an older woman in good health. The chain employs TRBV27 and TRBJ1-5; the D gene is perhaps TRBD1, on 5 matching bases. The sequenced sample was blood. The bases read TGTGCCAGCAGTTTAATGGGGCCTTATAGCAATCAGCCCCAGCATTTT. Its protein reads: CASSLMGPYSNQPQHF.